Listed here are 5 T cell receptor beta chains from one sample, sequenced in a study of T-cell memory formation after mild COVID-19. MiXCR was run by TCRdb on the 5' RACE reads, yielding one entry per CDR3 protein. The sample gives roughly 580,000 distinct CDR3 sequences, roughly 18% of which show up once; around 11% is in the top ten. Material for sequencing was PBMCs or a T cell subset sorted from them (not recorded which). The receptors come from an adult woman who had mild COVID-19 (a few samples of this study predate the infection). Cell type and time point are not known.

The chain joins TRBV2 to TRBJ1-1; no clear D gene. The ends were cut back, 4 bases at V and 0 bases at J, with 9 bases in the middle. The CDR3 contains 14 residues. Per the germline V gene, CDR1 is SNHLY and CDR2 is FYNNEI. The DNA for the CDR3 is TGTGCCAGCAGTGCTAACAGCCTGAACACTGAAGCTTTCTTT. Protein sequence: CASSANSLNTEAFF.

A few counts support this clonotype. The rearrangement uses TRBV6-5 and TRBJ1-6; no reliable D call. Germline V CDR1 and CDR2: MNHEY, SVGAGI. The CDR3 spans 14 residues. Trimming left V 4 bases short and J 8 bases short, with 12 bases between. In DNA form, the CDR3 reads TGTGCCAGCAGTTCCCGCCGCGCCCATTCACCCCTCCACTTT. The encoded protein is CASSSRRAHSPLHF.

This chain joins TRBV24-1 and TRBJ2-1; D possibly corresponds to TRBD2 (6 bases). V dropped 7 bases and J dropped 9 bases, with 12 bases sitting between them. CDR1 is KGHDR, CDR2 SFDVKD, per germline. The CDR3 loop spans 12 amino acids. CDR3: CATSVRRGEQFF. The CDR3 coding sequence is TGTGCCACCAGCGTCCGGCGGGGTGAGCAGTTCTTC.

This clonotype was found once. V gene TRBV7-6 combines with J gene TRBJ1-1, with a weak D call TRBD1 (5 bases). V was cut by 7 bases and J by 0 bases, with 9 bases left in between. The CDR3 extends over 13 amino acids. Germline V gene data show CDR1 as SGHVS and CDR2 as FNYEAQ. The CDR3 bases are TGTGCCAGCATGGGGCCGATGAACACTGAAGCTTTCTTT. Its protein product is CASMGPMNTEAFF.

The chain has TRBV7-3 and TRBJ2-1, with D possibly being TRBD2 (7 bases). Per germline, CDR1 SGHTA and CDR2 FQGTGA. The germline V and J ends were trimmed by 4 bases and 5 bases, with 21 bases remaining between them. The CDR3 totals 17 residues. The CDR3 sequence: CASSSSQGGTINNEQFF. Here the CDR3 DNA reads TGTGCCAGCAGCTCCTCACAGGGAGGGACTATAAACAATGAGCAGTTCTTC.